A single sample is the source of the 20 T cell receptor beta chains below, sequenced in a study of cytomegalovirus exposure and HLA in healthy donors. PCR amplification relied on 60 Vbeta primers (plus 13 Jbeta primers). Libraries were prepared by immunoSEQ multiplex PCR; TCRdb keeps only in-frame clonotypes and omits some of them. This sample carries roughly 200,000 clones, 70% to 80% of them seen once, and the ten largest clones take less than 2%. Material for sequencing was PBMCs. These receptors all stem from a man aged 30 to 39 in good health and CMV-seronegative.

This chain links TRBV11-3 with TRBJ2-2; 8 nucleotides align to TRBD2. The ends lost 3 bases at V and 3 bases at J; junction bases unmatched: 3. Germline loops: CDR1 SGHNT, CDR2 YENEEA. The CDR3 has 15 amino acids. CDR3 sequence reads: CASSFSGVDTGELFF. In DNA form, the CDR3 reads TGTGCCAGCAGCTTTAGCGGGGTGGACACCGGGGAGCTGTTTTTT.

The count of this clone is one. The chain has TRBV6-4 and TRBJ2-1, with 12 bases lining up with TRBD2. V trimming: 5 bases; J trimming: 8 bases; junction bases outside the gene matches: 10. The CDR3 runs 16 residues. Germline V gene data show CDR1 as MRHNA and CDR2 as SNTAGT. CDR3 nucleotides: TGTGCCAGCAGTCCTAAAGGGACTAGCGGGTCGGATGAGCAGTTCTTC. It translates to CASSPKGTSGSDEQFF.

This clone was counted a few times. The V call is TRBV9, the J call TRBJ2-1, with a weak D call TRBD1 (5 bases). CDR3 length: 16 amino acids. Deletions cut 0 bases from V and 0 bases from J, with 10 bases between. Germline CDR1 SGDLS, CDR2 YYNGEE. This chain's CDR3 is CASSVVGASSYNEQFF. The CDR3 DNA reads as TGTGCCAGCAGCGTAGTTGGGGCGAGCTCCTACAATGAGCAGTTCTTC.

The chain employs TRBV7-2 and TRBJ2-1; 11 bases fit TRBD2. There are 15 residues in the CDR3. Trimming took 1 base from V and 10 from J; bases not matched to a gene: 6. Germline loops: CDR1 SGHTA, CDR2 FQGNSA. CDR3 sequence (DNA): TGTGCCAGCAGCTTAGTAGCGGGAGGGCCCGGGGAGCAGTTCTTC. Translated: CASSLVAGGPGEQFF. Complete variable domain (other parts from reference TRBV7-2 and TRBJ2-1): GAGVSQSPSNKVTEKGKDVELRCDPISGHTALYWYRQSLGQGLEFLIYFQGNSAPDKSGLPSDRFSAERTGGSVSTLTIQRTQQEDSAVYLCASSLVAGGPGEQFFGPGTRLTVL.

The rearrangement links TRBV11-2 to TRBJ1-1; 7 nucleotides align to TRBD1. CDR3 length: 16 amino acids. J lost 1 base, V lost 4 bases, and 9 bases had no gene match. CDR1 is SGHAT and CDR2 is FQNNGV in the germline V gene. CDR3 nucleotide sequence: TGTGCCAGCAGCTATTCAGGGGGGTGGGGGAACACTGAAGCTTTCTTT. Encoded protein: CASSYSGGWGNTEAFF.

The sample holds a few counts of this clone. The chain combines TRBV2 with TRBJ2-2, with 7 bases that match TRBD1. CDR3 size: 13 residues. Trimming removed 8 bases from V and 8 bases from J; junction bases left unmatched: 8. In germline, CDR1 is SNHLY, CDR2 FYNNEI. The CDR3 region is CASLGQVRGELFF. DNA for the CDR3: TGTGCCAGCCTCGGACAGGTTAGAGGGGAGCTGTTTTTT.

The chain links TRBV7-9 to TRBJ2-7; D is uncertain. Germline V gene sequence: CDR1 SEHNR, CDR2 FQNEAQ (reference sequence). The CDR3 runs to 16 residues. V gave up 1 base and J gave up 7 bases, with 20 bases separating them. The CDR3 DNA reads as TGTGCCAGCAGCTTAGACGGAAAGGTCGGTCTGAGGGAGCAGTACTTC. Protein: CASSLDGKVGLREQYF.

V and J are TRBV9 and TRBJ2-1, with 11 bases that match TRBD2. The CDR3 spans 16 residues. The germline gives CDR1 SGDLS, CDR2 YYNGEE. Trimming took 4 bases from V and 9 from J; bases not matched to a gene: 12. The CDR3 protein is CASSPPGTSGYVEQFF. CDR3 coding DNA: TGTGCCAGCAGCCCTCCGGGGACTAGCGGTTACGTTGAGCAGTTCTTC.

Turning to this clone: This sample includes further DNA sequences coding for the same CDR3. This chain joins TRBV28 and TRBJ2-7; tentative D call: TRBD2 (5 bases). Germline CDR1 MDHEN, CDR2 SYDVKM. The ends were cut back, 3 bases at V and 4 bases at J, with 7 bases in the middle. This CDR3 is 12 amino acids long. CDR3 residues: CASSFRGYEQYF. The CDR3 DNA reads TGTGCCAGCAGTTTTCGGGGTTACGAGCAGTACTTC.

This chain's CDR3 is CASSLVGQGYEQYF. The CDR3 DNA reads TGTGCCAGCAGCTTGGTAGGGCAGGGCTACGAGCAGTACTTC. This chain links TRBV5-4 with TRBJ2-7; TRBD1 might be the D (5 bases). The CDR3 totals 14 residues. From germline, CDR1 is SGHNT and CDR2 YYREEE (reference sequence). The ends were cut back, 0 bases at V and 3 bases at J, with 10 bases in the middle.

This clone was counted only a few times. The rearrangement joins TRBV7-8 to TRBJ1-1, with 11 positions matching TRBD1. Germline V gives CDR1 SGHVS, CDR2 FQNEAQ. This CDR3 is built from 15 residues. Trimming removed 6 bases from V and 3 bases from J; junction bases left unmatched: 6. In DNA form, the CDR3 reads TGTGCCAGCAGGGGGGACAGGGGGGGGTACACTGAAGCTTTCTTT. This codes for CASRGDRGGYTEAFF.

This clone was detected only once. The V gene is TRBV5-4, the J gene TRBJ2-7, with 9 positions matching TRBD2. The CDR3 extends over 14 amino acids. The V segment lost 3 bases and the J segment 4 bases; nucleotides outside the gene matches: 5. Germline V CDR1 and CDR2: SGHNT, YYREEE (reference sequence). The CDR3 is CASSSRREGYEQYF. The CDR3 region has the DNA TGTGCCAGCAGCTCCAGGCGGGAGGGATACGAGCAGTACTTC.

This clone has more than one count but fewer than ten. The J gene is TRBJ1-5, the V gene TRBV27, with TRBD1 matching over 9 bases. With V trimmed by 6 bases and J by 5 bases, 2 bases remained unmatched. Germline V gene sequence: CDR1 MNHEY, CDR2 SMNVEV (reference sequence). This CDR3 region has 13 residues. The DNA of the CDR3 is TGTGCCAGCAGAGACAGGGGGGATCAGCCCCAGCATTTT. Protein: CASRDRGDQPQHF.

The chain uses TRBV18 and TRBJ1-1; 7 positions agree with TRBD1. J was trimmed by 4 bases and V by 4 bases; bases with no gene match: 12. The germline gives CDR1 KGHSH, CDR2 LQKENI. This CDR3 is 16 amino acids long. CDR3 nucleotides: TGTGCCAGCTCACAACAGGGGTCTGGAGGTTTCACTGAAGCTTTCTTT. This codes for CASSQQGSGGFTEAFF.

The V call is TRBV6-1, the J call TRBJ1-2; D possibly corresponds to TRBD1 (5 bases). The V gene lost 6 bases and the J gene lost 5 bases, with 19 bases spanning the gap. Germline lookup yields CDR1 MNHNS and CDR2 SASEGT. The CDR3 is made up of 15 amino acids. CDR3 sequence reads: CASREPGGKPYGYTF. As DNA, the CDR3 is TGTGCCAGCAGAGAACCCGGGGGTAAGCCTTATGGCTACACCTTC.

This CDR3 reads CASSQDPSGKTYEQYF. The CDR3 DNA reads TGCGCCAGCAGCCAAGATCCGAGCGGTAAAACCTACGAGCAGTACTTC. The chain uses TRBV4-1 and TRBJ2-7; tentatively, D is TRBD2 (5 bases). Trimming removed 0 bases at V and 2 bases at J, with 14 bases between. The germline CDR1 and CDR2 sequences are MGHRA and YSYEKL. The CDR3 runs to 16 residues.

J is TRBJ2-5 and V is TRBV5-5; 11 bases are shared with TRBD2. Germline V gives CDR1 SGHKS, CDR2 YYEKEE (reference sequence). V dropped 3 bases and J dropped 2; count of bases not matched to a gene: 3. The CDR3 is 15 residues long. The CDR3 loop reads CASSWGLAVQETQYF. Written as DNA, the CDR3 is TGTGCCAGCAGCTGGGGACTAGCGGTACAAGAGACCCAGTACTTC.

CDR3: CAWSLWGTGNTEAFF. The CDR3 DNA reads as TGTGCCTGGAGTCTCTGGGGGACAGGGAACACTGAAGCTTTCTTT. The chain joins TRBV30 to TRBJ1-1; 8 bases map to TRBD1. Germline V lookup: CDR1 GTSNPN, CDR2 SVGIG (reference sequence). The CDR3 extends over 15 amino acids. V shed 2 bases and J 1 base; nucleotides not matched to a gene: 6.

The chain uses TRBV10-2 and TRBJ1-4, with TRBD1 matching 7 bases. Trimming took 5 bases from V and 8 from J; bases not matched to a gene: 11. Germline CDR1 is WSHSY and CDR2 is SAAADI. The CDR3 sequence is 15 residues long. CDR3 residues: CASSPWTGREEKLFF. CDR3 nucleotide sequence: TGCGCCAGCAGTCCATGGACAGGACGCGAGGAAAAACTGTTTTTT.

The chain couples TRBV6-1 to TRBJ2-6; possibly TRBD1 for D (6 bases). V shed 3 bases and J shed 0 bases, with 21 bases lying between them. Germline loops: CDR1 MNHNS, CDR2 SASEGT. This CDR3 is built from 20 residues. CDR3 nucleotides: TGTGCCAGCAGTGATGTTTCCCGGACAGCAGGAACCTCTGGGGCCAACGTCCTGACTTTC. It is translated as CASSDVSRTAGTSGANVLTF.